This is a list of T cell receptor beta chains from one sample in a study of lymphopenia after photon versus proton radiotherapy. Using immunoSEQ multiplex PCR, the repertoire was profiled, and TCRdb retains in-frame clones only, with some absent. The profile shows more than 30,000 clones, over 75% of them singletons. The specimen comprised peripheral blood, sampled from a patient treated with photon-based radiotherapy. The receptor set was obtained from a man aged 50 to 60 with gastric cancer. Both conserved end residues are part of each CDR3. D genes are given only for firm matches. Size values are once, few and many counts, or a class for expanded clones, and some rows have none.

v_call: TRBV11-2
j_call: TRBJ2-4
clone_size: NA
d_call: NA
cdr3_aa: CASTSAKNIQYF
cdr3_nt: TGTGCCAGCACCTCAGCCAAAAACATTCAGTACTTC

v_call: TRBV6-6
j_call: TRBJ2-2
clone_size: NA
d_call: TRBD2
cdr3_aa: CASSPLAGSPGELFF
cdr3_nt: TGTGCCAGCAGCCCCCTAGCGGGAAGTCCCGGGGAGCTGTTTTTT

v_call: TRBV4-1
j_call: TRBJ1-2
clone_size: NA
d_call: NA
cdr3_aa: CASSQDPGTLGYGYTF
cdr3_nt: TGCGCCAGCAGCCAAGACCCCGGAACCCTTGGCTATGGCTACACCTTC

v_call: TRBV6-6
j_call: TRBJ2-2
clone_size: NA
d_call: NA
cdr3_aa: CASSFFAGSTGELFF
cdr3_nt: TGTGCCAGCAGTTTCTTTGCGGGTTCCACCGGGGAGCTGTTTTTT

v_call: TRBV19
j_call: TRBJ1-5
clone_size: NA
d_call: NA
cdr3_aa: CATSSRGGFNQPQHF
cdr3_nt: TGTGCCACCTCCAGTCGGGGGGGCTTCAATCAGCCCCAGCATTTT

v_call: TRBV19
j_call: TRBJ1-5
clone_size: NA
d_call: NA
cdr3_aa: CASSRSPTASYSNQPQHF
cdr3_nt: TGTGCCAGTAGTCGGTCCCCGACAGCGTCATATAGCAATCAGCCCCAGCATTTT

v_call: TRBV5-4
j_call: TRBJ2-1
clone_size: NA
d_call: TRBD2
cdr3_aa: CASSLAGGKIGEQFF
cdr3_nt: TGTGCCAGCAGCTTAGCGGGAGGTAAAATTGGGGAGCAGTTCTTC

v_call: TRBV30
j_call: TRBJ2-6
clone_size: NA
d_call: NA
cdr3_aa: CAWRGSGANVLTF
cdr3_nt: TGTGCCTGGAGGGGCTCTGGGGCCAACGTCCTGACTTTC

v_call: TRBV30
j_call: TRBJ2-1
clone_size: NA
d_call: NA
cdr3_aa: CAWSSANEQFF
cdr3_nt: TGTGCCTGGAGTTCGGCCAATGAGCAGTTCTTC

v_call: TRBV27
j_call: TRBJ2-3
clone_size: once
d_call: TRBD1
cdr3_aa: CASSLYWGQGAVTQYF
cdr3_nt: TGTGCCAGCAGTTTGTATTGGGGACAGGGGGCAGTTACGCAGTATTTT

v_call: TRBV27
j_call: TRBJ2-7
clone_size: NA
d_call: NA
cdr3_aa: CASRRTGTEAYEQYF
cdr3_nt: TGTGCCAGCAGACGCACCGGGACGGAAGCCTACGAGCAGTACTTC

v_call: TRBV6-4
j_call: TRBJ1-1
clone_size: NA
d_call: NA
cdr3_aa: CASSDSGSLSTEAFF
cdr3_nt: TGTGCCAGCAGTGACTCTGGCAGTTTAAGCACTGAAGCTTTCTTT

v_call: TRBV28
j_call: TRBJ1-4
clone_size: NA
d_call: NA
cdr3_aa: CASNPRGRPNEKLFF
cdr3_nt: TGTGCCAGCAATCCCCGGGGCCGCCCAAATGAAAAACTGTTTTTT

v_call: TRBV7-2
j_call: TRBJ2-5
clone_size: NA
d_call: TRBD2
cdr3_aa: CASSLALAGGLQETQYF
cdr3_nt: TGTGCCAGCAGCTTAGCGTTGGCGGGAGGCTTACAAGAGACCCAGTACTTC

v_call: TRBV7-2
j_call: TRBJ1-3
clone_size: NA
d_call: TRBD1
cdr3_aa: CASSPVGTGGSGNTIYF
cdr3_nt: TGTGCCAGCAGTCCGGTCGGGACAGGGGGGTCAGGAAACACCATATATTTT

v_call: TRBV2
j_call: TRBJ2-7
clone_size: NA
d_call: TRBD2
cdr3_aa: CASTGTSRGYEQYF
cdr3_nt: TGTGCCAGCACCGGGACTAGCAGGGGCTACGAGCAGTACTTC

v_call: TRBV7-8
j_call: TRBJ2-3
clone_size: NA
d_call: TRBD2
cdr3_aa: CASRVGWLAGVEDTQYF
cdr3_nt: TGTGCCAGCAGAGTAGGGTGGCTAGCGGGAGTAGAGGATACGCAGTATTTT

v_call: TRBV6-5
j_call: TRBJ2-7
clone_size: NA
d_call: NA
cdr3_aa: CASSPQNYKQYF
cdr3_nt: TGTGCCAGCAGCCCCCAAAACTACAAGCAGTACTTC

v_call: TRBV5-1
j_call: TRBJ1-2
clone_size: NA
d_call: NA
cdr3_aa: CASSLQGPTDYYGYTF
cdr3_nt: TGCGCCAGCAGCCTACAGGGACCGACGGATTACTATGGCTACACCTTC

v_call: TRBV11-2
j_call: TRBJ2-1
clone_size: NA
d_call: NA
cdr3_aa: CASSLGDRYYNEQFF
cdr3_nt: TGTGCCAGCAGCTTAGGGGACCGCTACTACAATGAGCAGTTCTTC

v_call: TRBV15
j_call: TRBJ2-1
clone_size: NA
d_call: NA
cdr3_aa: CATSSEWGTLEQFF
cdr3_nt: TGTGCCACCAGCTCCGAGTGGGGGACCCTCGAGCAGTTCTTC

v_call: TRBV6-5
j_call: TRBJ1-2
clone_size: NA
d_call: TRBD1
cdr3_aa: CASPEMGQNGYTF
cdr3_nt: TGTGCCAGCCCCGAGATGGGACAGAATGGCTACACCTTC

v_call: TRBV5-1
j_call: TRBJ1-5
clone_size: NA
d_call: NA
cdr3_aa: CASSMDINQPQHF
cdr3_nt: TGCGCCAGCAGCATGGACATAAATCAGCCCCAGCATTTT

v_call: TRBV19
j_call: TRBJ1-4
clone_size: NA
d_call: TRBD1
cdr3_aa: CASMGTGWDEKLFF
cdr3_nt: TGTGCCAGTATGGGGACAGGGTGGGATGAAAAACTGTTTTTT

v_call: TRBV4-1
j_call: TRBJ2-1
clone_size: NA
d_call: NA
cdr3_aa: CASSQRDYNEQFF
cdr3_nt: TGCGCCAGCAGCCAAAGGGATTACAATGAGCAGTTCTTC

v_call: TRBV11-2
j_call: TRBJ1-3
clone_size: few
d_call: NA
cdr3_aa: CASSLRQRDSGNTIYF
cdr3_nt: TGTGCCAGCAGCTTGCGACAGCGCGACTCTGGAAACACCATATATTTT

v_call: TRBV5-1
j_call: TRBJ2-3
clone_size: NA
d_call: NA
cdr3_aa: CASSLEDSTDTQYF
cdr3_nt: TGCGCCAGCAGCTTGGAGGACAGCACAGATACGCAGTATTTT

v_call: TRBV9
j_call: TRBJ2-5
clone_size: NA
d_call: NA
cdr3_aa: CASSVPTMEGQETQYF
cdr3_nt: TGTGCCAGCAGCGTCCCCACTATGGAGGGCCAAGAGACCCAGTACTTC

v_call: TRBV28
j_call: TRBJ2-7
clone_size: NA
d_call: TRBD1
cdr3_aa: CAILGQGLEQYF
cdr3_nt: TGTGCCATCTTAGGACAGGGTCTCGAGCAGTACTTC

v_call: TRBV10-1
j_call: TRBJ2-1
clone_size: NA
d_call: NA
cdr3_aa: CAPRGLARYNEQFF
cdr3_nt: TGCGCCCCTAGGGGGCTAGCGCGTTACAATGAGCAGTTCTTC

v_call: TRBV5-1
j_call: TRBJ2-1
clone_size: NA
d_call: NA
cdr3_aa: CASSSTLGQGAGNEQFF
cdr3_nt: NA

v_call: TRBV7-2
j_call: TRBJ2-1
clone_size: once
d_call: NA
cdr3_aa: CASSRQDSGEQFF
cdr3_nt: TGTGCCAGCAGCCGACAGGACTCAGGGGAGCAGTTCTTC

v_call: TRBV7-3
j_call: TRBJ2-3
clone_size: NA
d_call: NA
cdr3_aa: CASSQQVPGTDTQYF
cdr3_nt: TGTGCCAGCAGCCAACAGGTTCCCGGCACAGATACGCAGTATTTT

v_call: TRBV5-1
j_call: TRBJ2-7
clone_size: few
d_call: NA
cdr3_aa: CASSLVYRSHEQYF
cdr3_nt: TGCGCCAGCAGCTTGGTTTACAGGTCCCACGAGCAGTACTTC

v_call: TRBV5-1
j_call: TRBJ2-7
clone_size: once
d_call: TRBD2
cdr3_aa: CASSLGRRQPSSGDVYEQYF
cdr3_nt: TGCGCCAGCAGCCTGGGGAGAAGGCAGCCCTCTAGCGGGGATGTGTACGAGCAGTACTTC

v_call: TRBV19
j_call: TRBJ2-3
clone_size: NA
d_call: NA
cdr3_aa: CASSISETYTQYF
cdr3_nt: TGTGCCAGTAGTATCTCAGAGACCTATACGCAGTATTTT

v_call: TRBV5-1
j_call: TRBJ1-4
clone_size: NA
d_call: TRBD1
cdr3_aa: CASSLRTGDEKLFF
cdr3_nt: TGCGCCAGCAGCTTGAGGACAGGGGATGAAAAACTGTTTTTT

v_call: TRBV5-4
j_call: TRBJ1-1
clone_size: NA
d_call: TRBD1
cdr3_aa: CASSLGAGTGGGTGEAFF
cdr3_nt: TGTGCCAGCAGCTTGGGGGCCGGGACAGGGGGCGGAACAGGGGAAGCTTTCTTT

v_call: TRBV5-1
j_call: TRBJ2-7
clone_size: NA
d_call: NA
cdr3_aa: CASSSSEGYEQYF
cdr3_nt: TGCGCCAGCAGCTCGTCTGAGGGGTACGAGCAGTACTTC

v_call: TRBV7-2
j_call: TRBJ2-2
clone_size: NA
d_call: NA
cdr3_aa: CASSLGAGVTGELFF
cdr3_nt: TGTGCCAGCAGCTTAGGGGCAGGGGTCACCGGGGAGCTGTTTTTT

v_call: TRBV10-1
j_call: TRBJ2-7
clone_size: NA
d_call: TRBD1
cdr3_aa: CASSESRGPLYEQYF
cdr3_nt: TGCGCCAGCAGTGAGTCAAGGGGGCCCCTCTACGAGCAGTACTTC

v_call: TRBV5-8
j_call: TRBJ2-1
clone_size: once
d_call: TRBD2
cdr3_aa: CASSSFDPSGGSEFF
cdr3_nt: TGTGCCAGCAGTTCGTTCGACCCTAGCGGGGGTTCGGAGTTCTTC

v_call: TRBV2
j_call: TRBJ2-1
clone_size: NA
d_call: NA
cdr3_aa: CAIRDIMSSYNEQFF
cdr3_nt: TGTGCCATACGGGACATCATGAGCTCCTACAATGAGCAGTTCTTC

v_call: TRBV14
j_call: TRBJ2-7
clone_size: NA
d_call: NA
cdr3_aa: CASSRERGLWRYEQYF
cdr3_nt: TGTGCCAGCAGCCGCGAGAGGGGATTGTGGCGGTACGAGCAGTACTTC

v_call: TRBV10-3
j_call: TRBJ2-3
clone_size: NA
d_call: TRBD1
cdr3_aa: CAISPGQGVGLDTQYF
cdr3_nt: TGTGCCATCAGTCCGGGACAGGGGGTAGGATTAGATACGCAGTATTTT

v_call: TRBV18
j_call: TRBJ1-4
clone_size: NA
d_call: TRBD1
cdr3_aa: CASSPGTGFEKLFF
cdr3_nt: TGTGCCAGCTCACCGGGGACAGGTTTTGAAAAACTGTTTTTT

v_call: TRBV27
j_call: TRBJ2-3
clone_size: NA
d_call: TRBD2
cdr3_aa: CASRRRTSGGADTQYF
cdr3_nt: TGTGCCAGCAGACGAAGGACTAGCGGAGGAGCTGATACGCAGTATTTT

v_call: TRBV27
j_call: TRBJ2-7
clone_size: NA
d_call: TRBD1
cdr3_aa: CASSSGQETYEQYF
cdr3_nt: TGTGCCAGCAGTTCCGGACAGGAGACCTACGAGCAGTACTTC

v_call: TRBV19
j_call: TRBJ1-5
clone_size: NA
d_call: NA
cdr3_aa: CASSTPRGRQDYSNQPQHF
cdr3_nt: TGTGCCAGTAGTACCCCACGGGGTCGACAGGATTATAGCAATCAGCCCCAGCATTTT

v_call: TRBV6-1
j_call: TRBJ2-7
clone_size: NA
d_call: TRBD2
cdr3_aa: CASSEKAGPPYEQYF
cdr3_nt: TGTGCCAGCAGTGAAAAAGCGGGGCCACCCTACGAGCAGTACTTC

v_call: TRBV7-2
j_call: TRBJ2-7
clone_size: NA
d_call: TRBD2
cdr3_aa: CASSLRGLAGGSYEQYF
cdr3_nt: TGTGCCAGCAGCTTGCGAGGACTAGCGGGTGGGTCCTACGAGCAGTACTTC

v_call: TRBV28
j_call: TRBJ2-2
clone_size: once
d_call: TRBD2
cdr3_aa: CASSYRVSAGETGELFF
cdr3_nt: TGTGCCAGCAGCTATAGGGTATCAGCGGGAGAAACCGGGGAGCTGTTTTTT

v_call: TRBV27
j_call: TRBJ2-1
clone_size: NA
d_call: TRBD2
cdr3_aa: CASSFAGGYNEQFF
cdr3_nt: TGTGCCAGCAGTTTTGCGGGAGGCTACAATGAGCAGTTCTTC

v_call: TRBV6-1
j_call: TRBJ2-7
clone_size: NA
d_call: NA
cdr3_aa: CASVWGGTISDEQYF
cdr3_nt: TGTGCCAGCGTCTGGGGTGGGACCATCTCCGACGAGCAGTACTTC

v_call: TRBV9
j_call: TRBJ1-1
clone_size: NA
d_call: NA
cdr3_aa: CASSVGRRGFAEAFF
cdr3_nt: TGTGCCAGCAGCGTAGGTCGCAGGGGATTCGCTGAAGCTTTCTTT

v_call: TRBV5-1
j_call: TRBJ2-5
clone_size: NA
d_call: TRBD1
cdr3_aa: CASSPSAGGQETQYF
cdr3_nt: TGCGCCAGCAGCCCGAGCGCAGGGGGCCAAGAGACCCAGTACTTC

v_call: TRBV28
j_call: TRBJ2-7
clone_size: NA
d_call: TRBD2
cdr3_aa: CASRPAGTSGRVSYEQYF
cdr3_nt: TGTGCCAGCAGGCCAGCCGGGACTAGCGGGAGGGTGTCCTACGAGCAGTACTTC

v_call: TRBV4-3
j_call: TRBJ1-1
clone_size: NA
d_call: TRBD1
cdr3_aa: CASSRGTGSLNTEAFF
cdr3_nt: TGCGCCAGCAGCCGGGGGACAGGATCCTTGAACACTGAAGCTTTCTTT

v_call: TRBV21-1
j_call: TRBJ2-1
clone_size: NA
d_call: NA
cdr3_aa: CASPGGERSSYNEQFF
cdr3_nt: TGTGCCAGCCCCGGGGGAGAGCGGAGCTCCTACAATGAGCAGTTCTTC